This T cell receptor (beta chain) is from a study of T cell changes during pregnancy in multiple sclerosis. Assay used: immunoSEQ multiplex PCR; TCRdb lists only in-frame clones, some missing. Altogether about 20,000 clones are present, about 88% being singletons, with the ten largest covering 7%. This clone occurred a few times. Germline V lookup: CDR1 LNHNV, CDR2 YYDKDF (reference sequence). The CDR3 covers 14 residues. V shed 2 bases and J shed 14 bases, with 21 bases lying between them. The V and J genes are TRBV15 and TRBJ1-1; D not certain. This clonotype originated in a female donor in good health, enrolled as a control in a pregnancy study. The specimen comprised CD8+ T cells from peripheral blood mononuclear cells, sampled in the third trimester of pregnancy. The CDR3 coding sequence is TGTGCCACCAGCAGACCCAAAATCATGGCAGGCCAGTTCTTT. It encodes CATSRPKIMAGQFF.